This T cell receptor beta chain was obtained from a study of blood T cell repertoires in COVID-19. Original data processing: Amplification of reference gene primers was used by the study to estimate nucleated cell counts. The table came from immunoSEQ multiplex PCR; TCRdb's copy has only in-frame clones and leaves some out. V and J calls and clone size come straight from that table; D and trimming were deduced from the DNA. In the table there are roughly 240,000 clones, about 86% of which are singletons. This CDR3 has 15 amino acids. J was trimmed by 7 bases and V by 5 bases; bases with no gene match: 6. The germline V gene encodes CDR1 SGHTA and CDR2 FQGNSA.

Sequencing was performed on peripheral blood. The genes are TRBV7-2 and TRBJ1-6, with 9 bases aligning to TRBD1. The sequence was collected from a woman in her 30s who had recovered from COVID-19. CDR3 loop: CASSPRTGENSPLHF. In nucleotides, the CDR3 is TGTGCCAGCAGCCCCCGGACAGGGGAAAATTCACCCCTCCACTTT.